These T cell receptor beta chains were read from a single sample in a study of T-cell reconstitution after alpha-beta-depleted transplantation in children. TCRdb re-called the PCR reads through MiXCR, storing one row per CDR3 protein. The data contain approximately 350,000 distinct CDR3 sequences, 10% of them singletons. Here the sequenced sample was PBMCs from the stem cell graft donor, taken from the stem cell graft. The receptors shown here come from a human donor who donated a stem cell graft to a child with acute lymphoblastic leukemia. Each CDR3 is given with its conserved first and last residue. The D gene is left open where the match is weak. A row's size may be missing; if present it is once, few, many or a size class.

clone_size	d_call	v_call	j_call	cdr3_nt	cdr3_aa
many	.	TRBV7-3	TRBJ1-2	TGTGCCAGCAGCTTAACGTTCATGGGAGGGCTTCAAGGTGGCTACACCTTC	CASSLTFMGGLQGGYTF
few	.	TRBV15	TRBJ2-7	TGTGCCACCGGGGAGACCTACGAGCAGTACTTC	CATGETYEQYF
many	.	TRBV20-1	TRBJ2-5	TGCAGTGCTCCTAGGCCAGGGGCGTACCAAGAGACCCAGTACTTC	CSAPRPGAYQETQYF
.	.	TRBV14	TRBJ2-1	TGTGCCAGCATAGGAGCGGGCTCCTACAATGAGCAGTTCTTC	CASIGAGSYNEQFF
many	.	TRBV9	TRBJ2-2	TGTGCCAGCAGCATCCGGGCCCCTGCGGGGGAGCTGTTTTTT	CASSIRAPAGELFF
.	.	TRBV7-2	TRBJ2-3	TGTGCCACCATGGTCTTAGATACGCAGTATTTT	CATMVLDTQYF
many	.	TRBV7-9	TRBJ2-5	TGTGCCAGCAGCTTAGCGCTAGAAGAGACCCAGTACTTC	CASSLALEETQYF
few	TRBD1	TRBV7-2	TRBJ2-3	TGTGCCAGCAGCTTAGTGGGGACAGGGGAGTGGGATACGCAGTATTTT	CASSLVGTGEWDTQYF
.	TRBD2	TRBV6-4	TRBJ2-2	TGTGCCAGCAGCCGCACTCCTAGCGGGAGTGTCGGGGAGCTGTTTTTT	CASSRTPSGSVGELFF
many	.	TRBV5-6	TRBJ2-5	TGTGCCAGCAGCCTAAGATCAGGGGCGCGGAAGACCCAGTACTTC	CASSLRSGARKTQYF
few	.	TRBV12-3/TRBV12-4	TRBJ2-1	TGTGCCAGTTCTTGGACCCGGTTGGATGAGCAGTTCTTC	CASSWTRLDEQFF
.	.	TRBV12-3/TRBV12-4	TRBJ2-1	TGTGCCAGCAACTTCCGGGACCTTTTTTCGAATGAGCAGTTCTTC	CASNFRDLFSNEQFF
few	TRBD2	TRBV5-6	TRBJ2-5	TGTGCCAGCAGTCAAAATGGACTAGCGGGAGTAGAGACCCAGTACTTC	CASSQNGLAGVETQYF
.	TRBD2	TRBV5-1	TRBJ2-3	TGCGCCAGCAGCCAAGGACTAGCGGGAGGCCAACCTACAGATACGCAGTATTTT	CASSQGLAGGQPTDTQYF
few	TRBD2	TRBV9	TRBJ2-7	TGTGCCAGCAGCACGACTAGCGGAACCTTATACGAGCAGTACTTC	CASSTTSGTLYEQYF
few	TRBD2	TRBV6-1	TRBJ2-5	TGTGCCAGCAGTGATGCGGGGCGGGGGTGGGAGACCCAGTACTTC	CASSDAGRGWETQYF
.	.	TRBV7-9	TRBJ2-7	TGTGCCAGCAGCCCCTCTGGCCTATGGGGCCGCTACGAGCAGTACTTC	CASSPSGLWGRYEQYF
many	.	TRBV12-3/TRBV12-4	TRBJ1-2	TGTGCCAGCAGCTTAGGTGGGGAAGGCTATGGCTACACCTTC	CASSLGGEGYGYTF
.	.	TRBV18	TRBJ1-1	TGTGCCAGCTCCCCACAGGGATACGGGAACACTGAAGCTTTCTTT	CASSPQGYGNTEAFF
few	TRBD1	TRBV4-1	TRBJ2-1	TGCGCCAGCAGCCAGCGACAGGGCGTGGATGAGCAGTTCTTC	CASSQRQGVDEQFF
many	.	TRBV7-2	TRBJ2-7	TGTGCCAGCAGCTTAGCCCACCCACTCTACGAGCAGTACTTC	CASSLAHPLYEQYF
few	.	TRBV5-1	TRBJ1-6	TGCGCCAGCAGCACAACAGGAACCGGGTCACCCCTCCACTTT	CASSTTGTGSPLHF
.	TRBD1	TRBV19	TRBJ1-4	TGTGCCAGTAGTCGACAGGGGGCTGAAAAACTGTTTTTT	CASSRQGAEKLFF
.	.	TRBV6-2/TRBV6-3	TRBJ1-1	TGTGCCAGCAGTTACGGACAGCTTGAAGCTTTCTTT	CASSYGQLEAFF
once	.	TRBV12-3/TRBV12-4	TRBJ2-7	TGTGCCAGCAGTTCGCGACTGAATTCCTTGGCCGAGCAGTACTTC	CASSSRLNSLAEQYF
many	TRBD2	TRBV11-1	TRBJ2-1	TGTGCCAGCAGCTTAGAAGGGTCTAGCGGGATCCTACGGGAGGAGCAGTTCTTC	CASSLEGSSGILREEQFF
few	.	TRBV18	TRBJ2-7	TGTGCCAGCTCATACGACGGTTACGAGCAGTACTTC	CASSYDGYEQYF
many	.	TRBV5-1	TRBJ1-1	TGCGCCAGCAGCTTACTTGGTGGGTTTGGCACTGAAGCTTTCTTT	CASSLLGGFGTEAFF
.	TRBD1	TRBV27	TRBJ1-5	TGTGCCAGCAGTCATGCCGGCCAGGGGGATCAGCCCCAGCATTTT	CASSHAGQGDQPQHF
once	.	TRBV7-3	TRBJ1-1	TGTGCCAGCAGCTTATCAGGGCACACTGAAGCTTTCTTT	CASSLSGHTEAFF
once	.	TRBV5-6	TRBJ2-1	TGTGCCAGCAGTCGCCACAGGGCCGATGAGCAGTTCTTC	CASSRHRADEQFF
.	TRBD1	TRBV12-3/TRBV12-4	TRBJ2-7	TGTGCCAGCAAGTCCACAGGGGAATTGCCCTACGAGCAGTACTTC	CASKSTGELPYEQYF
few	.	TRBV7-9	TRBJ2-5	TGTGCCAGCAGCGCACGCCAAGATTTAAAAGAGACCCAGTACTTC	CASSARQDLKETQYF